The 25 T cell receptor beta chains given below trace back to one sample, sequenced in a study of T-cell reconstitution after alpha-beta-depleted transplantation in children. Molecular barcoding with unique molecular identifiers was used for the TCRbeta library. MiXCR, run by TCRdb on the PCR reads, gives a single entry per CDR3 protein. The sample shows hundreds of thousands of distinct CDR3 sequences, about 12% of them seen only once. Sample: PBMCs, taken before TCRalphabeta/CD19-depleted stem cell transplant. These receptors all stem from a girl aged 2 to 10 with congenital amegakaryocytic thrombocytopenia, due to receive a stem cell transplant.

This clonotype has ten or more counts. V usage is TRBV12-3 or TRBV12-4 and J usage is TRBJ1-6; a possible D gene is TRBD1 (5 bases). The CDR3 covers 13 residues. V was cut by 3 bases and J by 8 bases, with 8 bases left in between. CDR3 in DNA: TGTGCCAGCAGTTTGTCGACAGATTCACCCCTCCACTTT. Translating gives CASSLSTDSPLHF.

The rearrangement links TRBV10-3 to TRBJ2-1; 9 bases agree with TRBD1. Unmatched junction bases numbered 8, after V lost 11 bases and J lost 3 bases. CDR1 is ENHRY and CDR2 is SYGVKD in the germline V gene. The CDR3 consists of 14 residues. The CDR3 DNA reads TGTGCCGCCACACGGGGACAGGGCTACAATGAGCAGTTCTTC. Its protein product is CAATRGQGYNEQFF.

The J gene is TRBJ2-5, the V gene TRBV5-1; TRBD2 matches at 9 bases. CDR1 and CDR2 (germline): SGHRS, YFSETQ. The CDR3 is made up of 17 amino acids. After removal of 0 bases from V and 4 bases from J, the junction contained 10 bases not matched to a gene. CDR3 nucleotides: TGCGCCAGCAGCTTGGGAGTAGCGGGAGCTCGGGGAGAGACCCAGTACTTC. Its translation: CASSLGVAGARGETQYF. Together with reference TRBV5-1 and TRBJ2-5, the CDR3 gives the full variable domain: KAGVTQTPRYLIKTRGQQVTLSCSPISGHRSVSWYQQTPGQGLQFLFEYFSETQRNKGNFPGRFSGRQFSNSRSEMNVSTLELGDSALYLCASSLGVAGARGETQYFGPGTRLLVL.

The chain joins TRBV20-1 to TRBJ2-5, with TRBD2 matching 13 bases. The CDR3 length is 15 residues. Germline-derived CDR1 and CDR2 are DFQATT and SNEGSKA (reference sequence). V shed 5 bases, J shed 5 bases, and the junction held 8 bases outside the gene matches. The CDR3 region is CSAGPGTSGIETQYF. The CDR3 DNA is TGCAGTGCTGGGCCCGGGACTAGCGGGATTGAGACCCAGTACTTC.

This clonotype was counted at least ten times. V and J are TRBV12-3 or TRBV12-4 and TRBJ1-1; 7 bases map to TRBD1. There are 15 residues in the CDR3. V shed 5 bases, J shed 2 bases, and the junction held 8 bases outside the gene matches. The CDR3 reads CASSTPGTANTEAFF. The CDR3, as DNA: TGTGCCAGCAGTACACCCGGGACAGCAAACACTGAAGCTTTCTTT.

V usage is TRBV18 and J usage is TRBJ2-2, with a weak D call TRBD2 (5 bases). The CDR3 totals 16 residues. Trimming removed 3 bases from V and 4 bases from J, with 15 bases in between. From germline, CDR1 is KGHSH and CDR2 LQKENI. CDR3 nucleotides: TGTGCCAGCTCACCGGAGTATGCTGCGGGCACCGGGGAGCTGTTTTTT. Residues: CASSPEYAAGTGELFF. Looking up the rest from reference TRBV18 and TRBJ2-2 gives the full variable domain: NAGVMQNPRHLVRRRGQEARLRCSPMKGHSHVYWYRQLPEEGLKFMVYLQKENIIDESGMPKERFSAEFPKEGPSILRIQQVVRGDSAAYFCASSPEYAAGTGELFFGEGSRLTVL.

This clonotype was recorded many times. V usage is TRBV5-1 and J usage is TRBJ2-3, with 9 bases identical to TRBD2. Germline trimming cut 0 bases from V and 4 bases from J; bases unmatched to any gene: 12. CDR3 length equals 18 residues. Germline values: CDR1 SGHRS, CDR2 YFSETQ. CDR3 sequence reads: CASSLAPLGTSRPDTQYF. The CDR3 nucleotides read TGCGCCAGCAGCTTGGCACCACTAGGGACTAGCCGCCCAGATACGCAGTATTTT.

This clonotype has ten or more counts. The genes are TRBV20-1 and TRBJ2-7; 7 bases are a match to TRBD2. Germline lookup yields CDR1 DFQATT and CDR2 SNEGSKA (reference sequence). J was trimmed by 1 base and V by 1 base; bases with no gene match: 10. The CDR3 has 16 residues. CDR3 sequence: CSARVLSSGDSYEQYF. In DNA, the CDR3 is TGCAGTGCTAGAGTTCTGTCTAGCGGAGATTCCTACGAGCAGTACTTC.

This clonotype has at least ten counts. The V and J genes are TRBV6-4 and TRBJ1-3; TRBD1 matches at 7 bases. Trimming took 7 bases from V and 4 from J; bases not matched to a gene: 22. Germline lookup yields CDR1 MRHNA and CDR2 SNTAGT. The CDR3 totals 19 residues. The CDR3, as DNA: TGTGCCAGCATCCAAATCAAGAAGTGGGGACAGTGGACGGGAAACACCATATATTTT. Translation gives CASIQIKKWGQWTGNTIYF.

This clonotype was recorded at least ten times. The chain recombines TRBV5-1 with TRBJ2-1; 8 bases agree with TRBD2. This CDR3 has 13 residues. V shed 4 bases, J shed 6 bases, and the junction held 3 bases outside the gene matches. CDR1 and CDR2 from the germline V gene are SGHRS and YFSETQ. The CDR3 protein is CASSRGTSNEQFF. CDR3 in DNA: TGCGCCAGCAGCCGTGGGACTAGCAATGAGCAGTTCTTC.

This clonotype was picked up a small number of times. The rearrangement joins TRBV12-3 or TRBV12-4 to TRBJ2-7; 7 bases line up with TRBD1. The CDR3 is made up of 15 amino acids. Trimming removed 5 bases from V and 0 bases from J; junction bases left unmatched: 7. In DNA form, the CDR3 reads TGTGCCAGCAGTCACTCGGACAGGAGCTCCTACGAGCAGTACTTC. It specifies CASSHSDRSSYEQYF.

The sample holds a few counts of this clonotype. The V call is TRBV7-2, the J call TRBJ2-1; no clear D. Germline V gene lookup returns CDR1 SGHTA and CDR2 FQGNSA. Deletions cut 7 bases from V and 5 bases from J, with 15 bases between. This CDR3 has 14 residues. The CDR3 DNA is TGTGCCAGCACCCTAGACACCAACCACAATGAGCAGTTCTTC. This encodes CASTLDTNHNEQFF.

This clonotype was observed at least ten times. V is TRBV20-1 and J is TRBJ2-1; D is ambiguous. Trimming removed 0 bases at V and 5 bases at J, with 8 bases between. The CDR3 totals 13 residues. Looked up from germline, CDR1 is DFQATT and CDR2 is SNEGSKA (reference sequence). The CDR3: CSARDKADNEQFF. CDR3 bases: TGCAGTGCTAGAGATAAAGCCGACAATGAGCAGTTCTTC.

The chain carries TRBV25-1 and TRBJ2-1; 8 bases are shared with TRBD2. Germline V gene lookup returns CDR1 MGHDK and CDR2 SYGVNS. The length of the CDR3 is 12 residues. The CDR3 DNA sequence: TGTCCAAGCGGGAGAGGGGACAATGAGCAGTTCTTC. This encodes CPSGRGDNEQFF.

This sequence joins TRBV6-2 or TRBV6-3 and TRBJ2-3, with D maybe TRBD2 (6 bases). The CDR3 runs 14 residues. Trimming took 5 bases from V and 0 from J, leaving 9 bases between them. Germline lookup yields CDR1 MNHEY and CDR2 SVGEGT. Here the CDR3 DNA reads TGTGCCAGCAGTGGCGGGGAAAGCACAGATACGCAGTATTTT. This codes for CASSGGESTDTQYF.

This clonotype was counted ten times or more. The rearrangement links TRBV29-1 to TRBJ2-7; TRBD2 aligns across 10 bases. Per germline, CDR1 SQVTM and CDR2 ANQGSEA. The CDR3 loop spans 13 amino acids. V was clipped by 5 bases and J by 6 bases; unmatched bases: 7. The CDR3 coding sequence is TGCAGCGTTTCCCTAGCGGGAGAGGGCGAGCAGTACTTC. Translation gives CSVSLAGEGEQYF.

This clonotype has at least ten counts. The V call is TRBV6-4, the J call TRBJ2-1, with D possibly TRBD2 on 5 matching bases. V lost 0 bases, J lost 2 bases, and 11 bases lay in between. The CDR3 runs to 16 residues. Germline-derived CDR1 and CDR2 are MRHNA and SNTAGT. The chain's CDR3 is CASSDSTGKPYNEQFF. CDR3 sequence (DNA): TGTGCCAGCAGTGACTCGACGGGGAAACCCTACAATGAGCAGTTCTTC.

The V gene is TRBV5-6, the J gene TRBJ2-7; D may be TRBD1 (5 bases). V lost 0 bases, J lost 6 bases, and 19 bases lay in between. This CDR3 has 16 residues. Germline CDR1 reads SGHDT; CDR2 reads YYEEEE. CDR3 amino acids: CASSLDLGLVSAEQYF. The CDR3, as DNA: TGTGCCAGCAGCTTGGACTTGGGGCTGGTCTCCGCCGAGCAGTACTTC.

This clonotype was seen more than once but under ten times. The gene calls are TRBV10-3 and TRBJ1-5, with no clear D. The CDR3 runs to 14 residues. Germline assignment: CDR1 ENHRY and CDR2 SYGVKD. Trimming removed 0 bases from V and 4 bases from J, with 7 bases in between. The CDR3 loop is CAISESLGNQPQHF. CDR3 sequence (DNA): TGTGCCATCAGTGAGTCGCTGGGTAATCAGCCCCAGCATTTT.

This clonotype was detected ten times or more. CDR3: CSALPQGKGNTIYF. CDR3 nucleotide sequence: TGCAGTGCCCTCCCCCAGGGGAAAGGAAACACCATATATTTT. The J gene is TRBJ1-3, the V gene TRBV20-1; weak D call: TRBD1 (6 bases). V lost 6 bases to trimming and J lost 4 bases, with 16 bases between them. The CDR3 runs 14 residues. Per germline, CDR1 DFQATT and CDR2 SNEGSKA (reference sequence).

Concerning this clonotype: A much larger clone lies a single base off, so this may be a read error. The chain links TRBV29-1 to TRBJ1-2; D unclear. The CDR3 runs to 13 residues. Germline values: CDR1 SQVTM, CDR2 ANQGSEA. Here the CDR3 reads CSAPTADLIGDTF. CDR3 DNA: TGCAGCGCCCCGACGGCAGACCTTATTGGCGACACCTTC.

The chain carries TRBV20-1 and TRBJ2-5, with D uncertain. Germline values: CDR1 DFQATT, CDR2 SNEGSKA (reference sequence). V lost 2 bases to trimming and J lost 5 bases, with 15 bases between them. The CDR3 has 14 residues. CDR3 nucleotides: TGCAGTGCTAGATTACTCTCCCGATCGGAGACCCAGTACTTC. Protein product: CSARLLSRSETQYF.

The chain combines TRBV25-1 with TRBJ2-7; TRBD2 might be the D (6 bases). The V end was cut by 7 bases, the J end by 5 bases, with 9 bases between. Germline V gives CDR1 MGHDK, CDR2 SYGVNS. This CDR3 region has 11 residues. The CDR3, as DNA: TGTGCCAGCATTCGGGGGAACGAGCAGTACTTC. It is translated as CASIRGNEQYF.

As for this clonotype: The conserved phenylalanine or tryptophan normally closing the CDR3 is absent here, so this likely arose from a read error. The chain links TRBV5-1 to TRBJ2-7; no reliable D call. The CDR3 length is 14 residues. The V end was cut by 3 bases, the J end by 4 bases, with 14 bases between. Germline CDR1 reads SGHRS; CDR2 reads YFSETQ. The CDR3 DNA reads TGCGCCAGCAGCTCTAATCCGGCCCTTTACGAGCAGTACCTC. It yields the protein CASSSNPALYEQYL.

Ten or more counts support this clonotype. The V and J genes are TRBV7-6 and TRBJ1-4, with D perhaps TRBD1 (5 bases). Germline-derived CDR1 and CDR2 are SGHVS and FNYEAQ. The CDR3 spans 13 residues. Trimming pared 1 base from V and 10 bases from J, leaving 10 bases between. The CDR3 spells CASSLGGDGKLFF. The CDR3 DNA reads as TGTGCCAGCAGCTTAGGAGGGGATGGAAAACTGTTTTTT.